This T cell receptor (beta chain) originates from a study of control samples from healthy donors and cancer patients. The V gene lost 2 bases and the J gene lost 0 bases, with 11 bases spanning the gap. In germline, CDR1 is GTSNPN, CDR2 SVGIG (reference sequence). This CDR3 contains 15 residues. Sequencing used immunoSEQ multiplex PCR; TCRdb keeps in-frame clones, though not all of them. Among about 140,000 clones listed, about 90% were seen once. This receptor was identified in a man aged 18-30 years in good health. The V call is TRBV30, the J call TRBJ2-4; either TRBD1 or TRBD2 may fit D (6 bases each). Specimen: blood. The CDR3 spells CAWSRGTPAKNIQYF. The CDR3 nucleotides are TGTGCCTGGAGTCGGGGGACACCAGCCAAAAACATTCAGTACTTC. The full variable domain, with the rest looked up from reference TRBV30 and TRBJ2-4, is SQTIHQWPATLVQPVGSPLSLECTVEGTSNPNLYWYRQAAGRGLQLLFYSVGIGQISSEVPQNLSASRPQDRQFILSSKKLLLSDSGFYLCAWSRGTPAKNIQYFGAGTRLSVL.